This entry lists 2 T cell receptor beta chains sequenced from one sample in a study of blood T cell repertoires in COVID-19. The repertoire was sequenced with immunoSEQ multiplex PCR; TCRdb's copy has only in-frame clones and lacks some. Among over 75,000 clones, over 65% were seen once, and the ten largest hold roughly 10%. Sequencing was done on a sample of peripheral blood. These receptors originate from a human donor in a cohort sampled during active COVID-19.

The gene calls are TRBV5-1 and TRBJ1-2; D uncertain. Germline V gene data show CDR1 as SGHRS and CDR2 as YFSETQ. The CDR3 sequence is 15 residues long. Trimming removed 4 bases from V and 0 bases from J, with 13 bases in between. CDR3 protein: CASSPVVQSNYGYTF. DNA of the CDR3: TGCGCCAGCAGCCCGGTAGTCCAATCTAACTATGGCTACACCTTC.

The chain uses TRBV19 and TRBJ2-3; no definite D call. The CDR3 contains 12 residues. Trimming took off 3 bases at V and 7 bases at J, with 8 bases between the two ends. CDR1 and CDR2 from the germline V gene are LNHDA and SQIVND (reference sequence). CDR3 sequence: CASSIARNTQYF. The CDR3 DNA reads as TGTGCCAGTAGTATCGCTAGAAATACGCAGTATTTT.